The 27 T cell receptor beta chains below all came from one sample that was sequenced in a study of blood T cell repertoires in COVID-19. Sequencing was performed with immunoSEQ multiplex PCR; in TCRdb, only in-frame clones are kept and a portion is missing. The sample carries about 110,000 clones, about 88% recorded once. The sequencing input was peripheral blood. The receptor set was obtained from a woman aged 45 to 65 with acute or convalescent COVID-19.

This clone was detected a few times. The chain is built from TRBV6-6 and TRBJ1-1; the D gene is possibly TRBD1 (5 bases). V shed 5 bases and J shed 0 bases, with 13 bases lying between them. Germline V gene lookup returns CDR1 MNHNY and CDR2 SVGAGI (reference sequence). The CDR3 is made up of 15 amino acids. CDR3 protein: CASSPRQIMNTEAFF. The CDR3 DNA reads as TGTGCCAGCAGTCCCCGACAGATCATGAACACTGAAGCTTTCTTT.

The chain employs TRBV18 and TRBJ1-2; 8 bases line up with TRBD1. CDR1 is KGHSH, CDR2 LQKENI, per germline. With V trimmed by 3 bases and J by 2 bases, 5 bases remained unmatched. The CDR3 runs 15 residues. CDR3 DNA: TGTGCCAGCTCACCCCGGACAGGGCCCAACTATGGCTACACCTTC. Encoded protein: CASSPRTGPNYGYTF.

The chain carries TRBV11-2 and TRBJ1-5; perhaps TRBD1 as D (5 bases). The CDR3 has 17 residues. V was trimmed by 5 bases and J by 5 bases, leaving 22 bases between them. Germline V gene sequence: CDR1 SGHAT, CDR2 FQNNGV. CDR3 bases: TGTGCCAGCAGCCCCACGACAAGTCCGGCGGGGGATCAGCCCCAGCATTTT. Translated: CASSPTTSPAGDQPQHF.

This clone was detected only once. The rearrangement joins TRBV11-1 to TRBJ2-1; D may be TRBD2 (6 bases). Germline assignment: CDR1 SGHAT and CDR2 FQDESV (reference sequence). The CDR3 is made up of 15 amino acids. V lost 1 base and J lost 6, with 13 bases in between. The CDR3, as DNA: TGTGCCAGCAGCTTAGGTACGGGAGAGACCAATGAGCAGTTCTTC. This encodes CASSLGTGETNEQFF.

The rearrangement joins TRBV25-1 to TRBJ1-4; 9 nucleotides agree with TRBD1. This CDR3 has 15 amino acids. V gave up 1 base and J gave up 8 bases; unmatched junction bases: 5. Germline-derived CDR1 and CDR2 are MGHDK and SYGVNS. The CDR3 nucleotides read TGTGCCAGCAGTGAATTTGGGACAGGGTGGGAAAAACTGTTTTTT. Protein sequence: CASSEFGTGWEKLFF.

The rearrangement links TRBV24-1 to TRBJ1-5; 9 bases agree with TRBD1. The CDR3 extends over 15 amino acids. Germline V gene sequence: CDR1 KGHDR, CDR2 SFDVKD. J lost 5 bases, V lost 3 bases, and 4 bases had no gene match. CDR3 region: CATSDTRQGDQPQHF. The CDR3 region has the DNA TGTGCCACCAGTGATACCCGACAGGGGGATCAGCCCCAGCATTTT.

V and J are TRBV6-1 and TRBJ1-2; D remains ambiguous. Germline V lookup: CDR1 MNHNS, CDR2 SASEGT. The CDR3 is 13 residues long. The V and J ends lost 3 bases and 8 bases respectively, with 13 bases between them. CDR3 nucleotides: TGTGCCAGCAGTGAGGCCCCCGTGCGGGGCTACACCTTC. Its protein is CASSEAPVRGYTF.

The V call is TRBV11-3, the J call TRBJ2-1; perhaps TRBD2 as D (6 bases). The CDR3 is 12 amino acids. V was cut by 5 bases and J by 8 bases, with 10 bases left in between. The germline V gene encodes CDR1 SGHNT and CDR2 YENEEA. CDR3 sequence: CASSPGEDEQFF. The CDR3 coding sequence is TGTGCCAGCAGCCCTGGGGAGGATGAGCAGTTCTTC.

This sequence joins TRBV9 and TRBJ2-1; no firm D call. The germline V gene encodes CDR1 SGDLS and CDR2 YYNGEE. V shed 6 bases and J shed 3 bases, with 19 bases lying between them. CDR3 length: 16 amino acids. This CDR3 is CASTITGHSDYNEQFF. The CDR3 DNA sequence: TGTGCCAGCACCATCACTGGGCACTCGGACTACAATGAGCAGTTCTTC.

The J gene is TRBJ2-7, the V gene TRBV6-1; 7 positions agree with TRBD1. Germline-derived CDR1 and CDR2 are MNHNS and SASEGT. The trim removed 1 base at V and 6 bases at J, leaving 12 bases unmatched. The CDR3 runs 16 residues. Here the CDR3 reads CASSEEGARVKREQYF. CDR3 DNA: TGTGCCAGCAGTGAAGAGGGGGCCCGAGTGAAACGCGAGCAGTACTTC.

This clone was picked up one time. The rearrangement joins TRBV3-1 (or the pseudogene TRBV3-2) to TRBJ2-3, with TRBD2 identical over 11 bases. Germline lookup yields CDR1 LGHDT and CDR2 YNNKEL (reference sequence). The CDR3 has 18 amino acids. V lost 2 bases and J lost 4; bases outside the gene matches: 11. CDR3: CASSQRASGRSKADTQYF. CDR3 coding DNA: TGTGCCAGCAGCCAAAGGGCTAGCGGGAGGTCGAAGGCAGATACGCAGTATTTT.

The V call is TRBV7-9, the J call TRBJ1-4; the D gene is possibly TRBD1 (6 bases). Trimming shortened V by 5 bases and J by 5 bases, and 24 bases separated the two germline ends. CDR1 and CDR2 from the germline V gene are SEHNR and FQNEAQ (reference sequence). The CDR3 totals 18 residues. The CDR3 coding sequence is TGTGCCAGCAGCCGATTCTACAGCGGGAGGGGGTTCAATGAAAAACTGTTTTTT. Translation: CASSRFYSGRGFNEKLFF.

J is TRBJ1-1 and V is TRBV7-9, with D possibly matching TRBD1 (6 bases). The V gene's germline CDR1 is SEHNR and CDR2 FQNEAQ (reference sequence). The V and J ends lost 5 bases and 7 bases respectively, with 14 bases between them. The CDR3 contains 13 residues. DNA of the CDR3: TGTGCCAGCAGCCATACAGGGATATTTGAAGCTTTCTTT. Protein sequence: CASSHTGIFEAFF.

The rearrangement joins TRBV7-2 to TRBJ2-7; 8 bases are shared with TRBD2. The CDR3 has 13 amino acids. From germline, CDR1 is SGHTA and CDR2 FQGNSA. V was pared by 5 bases and J by 6 bases, with 6 bases of the junction left unmatched. In DNA form, the CDR3 reads TGTGCCAGCAGCCCGGGACTAGAACGCGAGCAGTACTTC. Amino acid sequence: CASSPGLEREQYF.

The rearrangement uses TRBV7-6 and TRBJ2-3; maybe TRBD1 (6 bases). This CDR3 region has 15 residues. Trimming shortened V by 7 bases and J by 5 bases, and 19 bases separated the two germline ends. The germline CDR1 and CDR2 sequences are SGHVS and FNYEAQ. The CDR3 DNA reads TGTGCCAGCACCCCGAGGGGGAGTGGGGAAGATACGCAGTATTTT. Protein product: CASTPRGSGEDTQYF.

The V call is TRBV5-1, the J call TRBJ2-7, with a possible D match to TRBD2 (5 bases). CDR3 length equals 14 residues. Germline CDR1 reads SGHRS; CDR2 reads YFSETQ. With 2 bases removed from V and 0 bases from J, the gap between germline ends came to 9 bases. The CDR3 DNA is TGCGCCAGCAGCTTCGCCGGGGACTCCTACGAGCAGTACTTC. Encoded protein: CASSFAGDSYEQYF.

The genes are TRBV7-9 and TRBJ1-1, with a tentative D call TRBD1 (6 bases). V was clipped by 5 bases and J by 6 bases, with 10 bases between them. The germline V gene has CDR1 SEHNR and CDR2 FQNEAQ (reference sequence). The CDR3 has 12 amino acids. The CDR3 DNA is TGTGCCAGCAGCCCGGACAGTGCTGAAGCTTTCTTT. Its translation is CASSPDSAEAFF.

This clone was counted a single time. The chain links TRBV18 to TRBJ2-7; tentatively, D is TRBD1 (5 bases). Per germline, CDR1 KGHSH and CDR2 LQKENI. The CDR3 spans 15 residues. The V end lost 2 bases, the J end lost 3 bases, and 14 bases lay between the germline ends. CDR3 DNA: TGTGCCAGCTCACCAAATCAAGGACAACTCTACGAGCAGTACTTC. It specifies CASSPNQGQLYEQYF.

This clone was seen a handful of times. The chain combines TRBV11-2 with TRBJ1-3; perhaps TRBD1 as D (5 bases). V was pared by 1 base and J by 3 bases, with 7 bases between. The CDR3 loop spans 14 amino acids. Germline CDR1 and CDR2: SGHAT and FQNNGV. In DNA form, the CDR3 reads TGTGCCAGCAGCTTAGTCAGGGTTGGAAACACCATATATTTT. It specifies CASSLVRVGNTIYF.

The chain carries TRBV19 and TRBJ2-2, with TRBD1 matching over 9 bases. Germline CDR1 and CDR2: LNHDA and SQIVND (reference sequence). V trimming: 4 bases; J trimming: 7 bases; junction bases outside the gene matches: 7. The CDR3 runs to 15 residues. The CDR3 region has the DNA TGTGCCAGTAGTAAGTCCCGGACAGGGGTCGGGGAGCTGTTTTTT. Encoded protein: CASSKSRTGVGELFF.

The J gene is TRBJ2-7, the V gene TRBV2; D is uncertain. Looked up from germline, CDR1 is SNHLY and CDR2 is FYNNEI. Trimming took off 7 bases at V and 3 bases at J, with 7 bases between the two ends. The CDR3 runs 11 residues. CDR3 coding DNA: TGTGCCAGCAATTCTTACTACGAGCAGTACTTC. This sequence encodes CASNSYYEQYF.

The V call is TRBV11-3, the J call TRBJ2-1; D might be TRBD2 (6 bases). Per germline, CDR1 SGHNT and CDR2 YENEEA. Trimming left V 1 base short and J 2 bases short, with 9 bases between. The CDR3 runs 15 residues. The CDR3 DNA reads TGTGCCAGCAGCTTAGTTTCGGGGGCCTACAATGAGCAGTTCTTC. It translates to CASSLVSGAYNEQFF.

The CDR3 here is CASTATGVNTEAFF. The CDR3, as DNA: TGTGCCAGCACCGCGACAGGGGTAAACACTGAAGCTTTCTTT. This rearrangement joins TRBV6-5 to TRBJ1-1; TRBD1 agrees at 8 bases. The CDR3 covers 14 residues. Germline trimming cut 7 bases from V and 2 bases from J; bases unmatched to any gene: 6. Germline V gene data show CDR1 as MNHEY and CDR2 as SVGAGI.

This chain connects TRBV7-9 to TRBJ1-4; 9 nucleotides line up with TRBD1. Unmatched junction bases numbered 4, after V lost 5 bases and J lost 6 bases. Germline V gene data show CDR1 as SEHNR and CDR2 as FQNEAQ (reference sequence). The CDR3 runs to 14 residues. The CDR3 nucleotides are TGTGCCAGCAGCCCCGGGACAGGGCATGAAAAACTGTTTTTT. Encoded protein: CASSPGTGHEKLFF. Drawing the rest from reference TRBV7-9 and TRBJ1-4, the complete variable domain is DTGVSQNPRHKITKRGQNVTFRCDPISEHNRLYWYRQTLGQGPEFLTYFQNEAQLEKSRLLSDRFSAERPKGSFSTLEIQRTEQGDSAMYLCASSPGTGHEKLFFGSGTQLSVL.

The chain is built from TRBV7-2 and TRBJ2-1; 8 positions agree with TRBD2. The length of the CDR3 is 15 residues. With V trimmed by 5 bases and J by 6 bases, 9 bases remained unmatched. Germline V gives CDR1 SGHTA, CDR2 FQGNSA. The CDR3 DNA sequence: TGTGCCAGCAGCCCGCAAGCGGGAGTCACCAATGAGCAGTTCTTC. It specifies CASSPQAGVTNEQFF.

The chain joins TRBV2 to TRBJ2-1; D possibly corresponds to TRBD1 (6 bases). This CDR3 comprises 13 residues. V lost 6 bases and J 6 bases, leaving 12 bases between the germline ends. Looked up from germline, CDR1 is SNHLY and CDR2 is FYNNEI. The chain's CDR3 is CASSRQEINEQFF. The CDR3 DNA sequence: TGTGCCAGCAGCCGACAGGAGATCAATGAGCAGTTCTTC.

J is TRBJ2-1 and V is TRBV14, with 8 nucleotides matching TRBD2. Germline CDR1 and CDR2: SGHDN and FVKESK. This CDR3 contains 17 residues. With 2 bases clipped from V and 6 bases from J, the junction kept 12 bases outside the gene matches. The CDR3 protein is CASSQPTPSGRPNEQFF. The CDR3 DNA reads as TGTGCCAGCAGCCAACCTACCCCCAGCGGGAGACCCAATGAGCAGTTCTTC.